The T cell receptor beta chain described here comes from a study of T cell responses to AZD1222 COVID-19 vaccine. Trimming cost V 2 bases and J 7 bases, with 6 bases left between them. This CDR3 region has 12 residues. From germline, CDR1 is LGHDT and CDR2 YNNKEL (reference sequence). Clones were sequenced by immunoSEQ multiplex PCR, and TCRdb holds only the in-frame ones, with some missing. The data show around 130,000 clones, approximately 90% seen once. Sequencing used peripheral blood, obtained 28 days after the second dose of the MenACWY control vaccine. The chain carries TRBV3-1 (or the pseudogene TRBV3-2) and TRBJ2-1; the D is unclear. This TCR was sampled from an adult who received the MenACWY meningococcal vaccine as a control. In DNA form, the CDR3 reads TGTGCCAGCAGCCAACTAGGTAATGAGCAGTTCTTC. It specifies CASSQLGNEQFF.